The entry below describes one TCR beta chain. This record belongs to a study of technical replicates of blood from several donors. This CDR3 contains 13 residues. V dropped 0 bases and J dropped 4 bases, with 6 bases sitting between them. Germline V gene lookup returns CDR1 MNHEY and CDR2 SMNVEV (reference sequence). Sequencing was performed with immunoSEQ multiplex PCR; in TCRdb, only in-frame clones are kept and a portion is missing. In the table there are about 70,000 clones, approximately 94% of which are singletons. The sequence was collected from a human donor in good health. The V call is TRBV27, the J call TRBJ1-2, with D tentatively TRBD1 (5 bases). The sample taken for sequencing was T cells isolated from PBMCs. Here the CDR3 DNA reads TGTGCCAGCAGTTTATCAGGGGCCTATGGCTACACCTTC. Its protein is CASSLSGAYGYTF.